Presented here are 7 T cell receptor beta chains from one specimen sequenced in a study of T cell changes during pregnancy in multiple sclerosis. Profiled with immunoSEQ multiplex PCR; TCRdb holds only in-frame clones, not every one. The sample has under 45,000 clones; 90% to 95% are singletons. Material: CD4+ T cells from peripheral blood mononuclear cells, obtained in the third trimester of pregnancy. The receptors come from a female donor in good health, enrolled as a control in a pregnancy study.

This chain links TRBV7-2 with TRBJ1-1; 7 nucleotides match TRBD1. Germline V lookup: CDR1 SGHTA, CDR2 FQGNSA. The V gene end was trimmed by 0 bases and the J gene end by 0 bases; junction bases not matched to a gene: 4. This CDR3 region has 16 residues. CDR3 sequence: CASSLAQGQMNTEAFF. Written as DNA, the CDR3 is TGTGCCAGCAGCTTAGCGCAGGGACAGATGAACACTGAAGCTTTCTTT.

V gene TRBV4-1 combines with J gene TRBJ2-5, with 8 nucleotides matching TRBD1. Trimming took 2 bases from V and 5 from J; bases not matched to a gene: 10. There are 16 residues in the CDR3. CDR1 is MGHRA, CDR2 YSYEKL, per germline. CDR3 loop: CASSQTGQDQVETQYF. The CDR3 region has the DNA TGCGCCAGCAGCCAAACGGGACAGGACCAAGTGGAGACCCAGTACTTC.

The chain uses TRBV12-5 and TRBJ2-1, with 9 bases matching TRBD1. The ends lost 5 bases at V and 7 bases at J; junction bases unmatched: 9. Germline loops: CDR1 LGHNT, CDR2 FRNRAP. The CDR3 sequence is 15 residues long. CDR3 protein: CASGIRTGVRNEQFF. CDR3 DNA sequence: TGTGCTAGTGGTATCCGGACAGGGGTAAGGAATGAGCAGTTCTTC.

The rearrangement links TRBV5-1 to TRBJ1-1; unclear D gene. V was shortened by 0 bases and J by 1 base, with 7 bases between the two germline ends. Per the germline V gene, CDR1 is SGHRS and CDR2 is YFSETQ. The CDR3 extends over 14 amino acids. DNA for the CDR3: TGCGCCAGCAGCTTGGGGCTTGGGAACACTGAAGCTTTCTTT. Residues: CASSLGLGNTEAFF.

The chain uses TRBV7-3 and TRBJ1-6; TRBD1 might be the D (5 bases). Germline CDR1 SGHTA, CDR2 FQGTGA. Deletions cut 2 bases from V and 6 bases from J, with 8 bases between. The CDR3 consists of 14 residues. The CDR3 nucleotides read TGTGCCAGCAGCTTAGGGACTGTTAATTCACCCCTCCACTTT. This gives the protein CASSLGTVNSPLHF.

The rearrangement joins TRBV5-1 to TRBJ2-7; possible D gene TRBD2, 6 bases. CDR1 is SGHRS, CDR2 YFSETQ, per germline. V gave up 0 bases and J gave up 4 bases, with 17 bases separating them. This CDR3 comprises 16 residues. CDR3 sequence: CASSLVAGSPQYEQYF. CDR3 sequence (DNA): TGCGCCAGCAGCTTGGTGGCGGGGTCGCCTCAATACGAGCAGTACTTC.

The rearrangement joins TRBV7-2 to TRBJ1-1; D remains unclear. V was cut by 1 base and J by 5 bases, with 14 bases left in between. This CDR3 comprises 15 residues. Looked up from germline, CDR1 is SGHTA and CDR2 is FQGNSA. The CDR3: CASSLGVGSVTEAFF. For the CDR3, the DNA is TGTGCCAGCAGCTTAGGTGTGGGGAGCGTAACTGAAGCTTTCTTT.